This TCR beta chain was sequenced for a study of response to subunit inactivated influenza vaccine. The V and J ends lost 6 bases and 1 base respectively, with 12 bases between them. CDR1 is DFQATT, CDR2 SNEGSKA, per germline (reference sequence). The CDR3 is made up of 13 amino acids. TCRdb reanalysed the RT-PCR reads using MiXCR and keeps one entry per CDR3 protein. The table includes about 480,000 distinct CDR3 sequences, over 25% detected once. The chain has TRBV20-1 and TRBJ1-1; D is unresolved. The clonotype originates from a man aged 45-65 years who received an inactivated influenza vaccine. Sample: CD4+ T cells sorted from PBMCs, taken 5 days after vaccination. The CDR3 sequence is CSADPVPNTEAFF. The CDR3 DNA sequence: TGCAGTGCGGACCCGGTTCCGAACACTGAAGCTTTCTTT.